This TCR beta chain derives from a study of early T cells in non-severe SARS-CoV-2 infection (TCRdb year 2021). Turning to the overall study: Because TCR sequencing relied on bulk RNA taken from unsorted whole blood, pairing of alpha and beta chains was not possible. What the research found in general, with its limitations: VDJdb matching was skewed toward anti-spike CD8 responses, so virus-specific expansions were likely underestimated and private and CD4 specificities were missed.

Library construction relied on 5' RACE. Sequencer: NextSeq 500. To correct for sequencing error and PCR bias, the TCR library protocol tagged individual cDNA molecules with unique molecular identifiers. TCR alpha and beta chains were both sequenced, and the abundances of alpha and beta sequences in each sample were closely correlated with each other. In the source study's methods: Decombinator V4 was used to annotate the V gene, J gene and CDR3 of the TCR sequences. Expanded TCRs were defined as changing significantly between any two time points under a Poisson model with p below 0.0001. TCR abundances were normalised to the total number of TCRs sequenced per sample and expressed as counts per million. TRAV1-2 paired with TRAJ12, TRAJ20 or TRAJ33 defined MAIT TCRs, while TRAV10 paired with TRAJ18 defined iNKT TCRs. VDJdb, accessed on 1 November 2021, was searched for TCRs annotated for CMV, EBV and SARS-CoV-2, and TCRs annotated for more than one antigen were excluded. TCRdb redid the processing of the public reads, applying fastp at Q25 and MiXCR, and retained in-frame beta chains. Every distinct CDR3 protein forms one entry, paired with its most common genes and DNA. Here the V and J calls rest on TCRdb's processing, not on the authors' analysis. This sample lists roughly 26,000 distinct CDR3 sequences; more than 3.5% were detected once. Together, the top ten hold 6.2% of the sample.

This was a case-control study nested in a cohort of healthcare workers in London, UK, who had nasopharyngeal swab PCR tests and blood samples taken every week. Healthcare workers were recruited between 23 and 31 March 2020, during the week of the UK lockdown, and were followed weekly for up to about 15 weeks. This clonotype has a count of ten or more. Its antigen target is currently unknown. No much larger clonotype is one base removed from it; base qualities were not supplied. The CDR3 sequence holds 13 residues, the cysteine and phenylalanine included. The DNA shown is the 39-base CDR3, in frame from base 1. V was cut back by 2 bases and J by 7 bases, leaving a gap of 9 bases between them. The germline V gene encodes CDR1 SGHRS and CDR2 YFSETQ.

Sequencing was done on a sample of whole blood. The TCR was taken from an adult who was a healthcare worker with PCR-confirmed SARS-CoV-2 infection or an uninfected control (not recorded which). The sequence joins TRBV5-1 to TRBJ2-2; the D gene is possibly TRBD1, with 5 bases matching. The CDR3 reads CASSFGQGGELFF. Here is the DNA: TGCGCCAGCAGCTTTGGGCAGGGCGGGGAGCTGTTTTTT.